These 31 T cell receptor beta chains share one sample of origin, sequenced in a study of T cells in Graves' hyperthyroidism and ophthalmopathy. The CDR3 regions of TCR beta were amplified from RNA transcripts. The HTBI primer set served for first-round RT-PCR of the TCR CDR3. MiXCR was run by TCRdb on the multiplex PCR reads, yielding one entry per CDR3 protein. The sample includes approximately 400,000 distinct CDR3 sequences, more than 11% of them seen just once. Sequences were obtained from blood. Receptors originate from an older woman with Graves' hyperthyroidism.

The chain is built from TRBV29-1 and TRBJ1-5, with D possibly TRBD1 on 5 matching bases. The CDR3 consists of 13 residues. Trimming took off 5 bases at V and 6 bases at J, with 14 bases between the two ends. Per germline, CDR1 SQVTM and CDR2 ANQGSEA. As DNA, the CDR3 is TGCAGCGTTCTGACAGCGGGGGGTCAGCCCCAGCATTTT. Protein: CSVLTAGGQPQHF. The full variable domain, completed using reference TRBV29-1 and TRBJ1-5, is SAVISQKPSRDICQRGTSLTIQCQVDSQVTMMFWYRQQPGQSLTLIATANQGSEATYESGFVIDKFPISRPNLTFSTLTVSNMSPEDSSIYLCSVLTAGGQPQHFGDGTRLSIL.

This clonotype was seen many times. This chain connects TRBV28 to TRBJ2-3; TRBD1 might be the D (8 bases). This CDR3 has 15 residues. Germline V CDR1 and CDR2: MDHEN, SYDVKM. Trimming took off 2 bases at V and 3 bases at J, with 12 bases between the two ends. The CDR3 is CASSLNRGGTDTQYF. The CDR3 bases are TGTGCCAGCAGTTTAAACAGGGGGGGTACAGATACGCAGTATTTT. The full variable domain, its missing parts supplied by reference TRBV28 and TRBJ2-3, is DVKVTQSSRYLVKRTGEKVFLECVQDMDHENMFWYRQDPGLGLRLIYFSYDVKMKEKGDIPEGYSVSREKKERFSLILESASTNQTSMYLCASSLNRGGTDTQYFGPGTRLTVL.

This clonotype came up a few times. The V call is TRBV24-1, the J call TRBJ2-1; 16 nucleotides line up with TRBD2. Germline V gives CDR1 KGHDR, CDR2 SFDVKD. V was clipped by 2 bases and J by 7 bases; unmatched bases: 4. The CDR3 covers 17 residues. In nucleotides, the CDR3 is TGTGCCACCAGTGATTCCCCGGGACTAGCGGGAGGGAATGAGCAGTTCTTC. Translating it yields CATSDSPGLAGGNEQFF.

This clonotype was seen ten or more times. CDR3 in amino acids: CASSYGTGSHTEAFF. The DNA for the CDR3 is TGTGCCAGCAGTTACGGGACAGGGTCCCACACTGAAGCTTTCTTT. J is TRBJ1-1 and V is TRBV6-6; TRBD1 matches at 9 bases. The length of the CDR3 is 15 residues. CDR1 MNHNY and CDR2 SVGAGI come from the germline V gene (reference sequence). Trimming cost V 2 bases and J 3 bases; bases outside gene matches: 4.

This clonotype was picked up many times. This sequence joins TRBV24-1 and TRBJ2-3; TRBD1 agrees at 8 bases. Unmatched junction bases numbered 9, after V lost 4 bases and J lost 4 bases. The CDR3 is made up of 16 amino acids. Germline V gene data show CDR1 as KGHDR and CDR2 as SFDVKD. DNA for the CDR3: TGTGCCACCAGTGACCCCGGACAGGGACGTGCAGATACGCAGTATTTT. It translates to CATSDPGQGRADTQYF.

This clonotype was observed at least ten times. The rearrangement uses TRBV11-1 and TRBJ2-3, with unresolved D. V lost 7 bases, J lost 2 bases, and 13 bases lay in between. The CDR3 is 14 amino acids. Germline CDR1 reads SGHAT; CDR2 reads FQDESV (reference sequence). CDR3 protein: CASTRMGYTDTQYF. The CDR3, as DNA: TGTGCCAGCACCAGGATGGGATACACAGATACGCAGTATTTT.

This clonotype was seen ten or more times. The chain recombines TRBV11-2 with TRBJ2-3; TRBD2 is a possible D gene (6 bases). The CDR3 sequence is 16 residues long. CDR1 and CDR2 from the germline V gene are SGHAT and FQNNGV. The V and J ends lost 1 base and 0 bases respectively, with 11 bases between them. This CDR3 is CASSLGLALSTDTQYF. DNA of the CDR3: TGTGCCAGCAGCTTAGGCCTAGCGCTTAGCACAGATACGCAGTATTTT.

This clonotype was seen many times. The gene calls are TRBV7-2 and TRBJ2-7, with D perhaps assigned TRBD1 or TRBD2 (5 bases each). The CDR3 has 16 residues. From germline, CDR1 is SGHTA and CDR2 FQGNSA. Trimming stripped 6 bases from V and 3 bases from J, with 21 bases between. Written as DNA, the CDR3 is TGTGCCAGCAGACCTTCCCTTGGGGGAGAGGGCTACGAGCAGTACTTC. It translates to CASRPSLGGEGYEQYF.

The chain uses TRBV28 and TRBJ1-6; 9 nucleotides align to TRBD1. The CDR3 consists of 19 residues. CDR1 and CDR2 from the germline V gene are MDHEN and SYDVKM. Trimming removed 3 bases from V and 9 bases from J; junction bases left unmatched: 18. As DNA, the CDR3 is TGTGCCAGCAGTTTCCTCCGCCCGAGACAGGGGGTCGTGGGTTCACCCCTCCACTTT. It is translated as CASSFLRPRQGVVGSPLHF.

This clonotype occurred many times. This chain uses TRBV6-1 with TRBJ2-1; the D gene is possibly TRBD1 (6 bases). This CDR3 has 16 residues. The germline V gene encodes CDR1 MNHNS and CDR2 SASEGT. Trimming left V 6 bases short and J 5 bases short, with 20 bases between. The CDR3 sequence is CASRRRQAGSHNEQFF. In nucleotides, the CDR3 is TGTGCCAGCAGACGCCGACAGGCAGGATCCCACAATGAGCAGTTCTTC.

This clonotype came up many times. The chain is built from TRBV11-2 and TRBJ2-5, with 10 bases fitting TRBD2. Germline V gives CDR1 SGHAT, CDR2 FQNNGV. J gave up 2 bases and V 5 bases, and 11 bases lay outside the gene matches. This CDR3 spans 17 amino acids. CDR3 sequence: CASSPSLIAGGQETQYF. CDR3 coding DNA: TGTGCCAGCAGCCCCTCCCTGATAGCGGGAGGTCAAGAGACCCAGTACTTC.

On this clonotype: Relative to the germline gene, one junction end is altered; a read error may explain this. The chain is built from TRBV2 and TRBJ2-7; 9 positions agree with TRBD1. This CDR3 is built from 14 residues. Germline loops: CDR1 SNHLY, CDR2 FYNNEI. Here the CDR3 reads CASSEGTGVREQSF. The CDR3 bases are TGTGCCAGCAGTGAAGGGACAGGGGTCCGCGAGCAGTCCTTC.

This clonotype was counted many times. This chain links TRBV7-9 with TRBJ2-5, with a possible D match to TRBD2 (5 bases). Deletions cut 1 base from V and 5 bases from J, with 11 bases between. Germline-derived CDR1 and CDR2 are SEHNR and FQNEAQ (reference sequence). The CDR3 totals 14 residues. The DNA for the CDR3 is TGTGCCAGCAGCTTAGGACTTTCGGGGGAGACCCAGTACTTC. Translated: CASSLGLSGETQYF.

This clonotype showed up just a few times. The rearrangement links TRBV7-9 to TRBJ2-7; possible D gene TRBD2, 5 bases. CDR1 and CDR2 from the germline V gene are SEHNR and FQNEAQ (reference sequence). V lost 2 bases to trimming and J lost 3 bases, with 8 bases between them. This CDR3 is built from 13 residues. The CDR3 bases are TGTGCCAGCAGCTTAACCGGGATCTACGAGCAGTACTTC. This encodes CASSLTGIYEQYF. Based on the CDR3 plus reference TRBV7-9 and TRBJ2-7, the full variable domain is DTGVSQNPRHKITKRGQNVTFRCDPISEHNRLYWYRQTLGQGPEFLTYFQNEAQLEKSRLLSDRFSAERPKGSFSTLEIQRTEQGDSAMYLCASSLTGIYEQYFGPGTRLTVT.

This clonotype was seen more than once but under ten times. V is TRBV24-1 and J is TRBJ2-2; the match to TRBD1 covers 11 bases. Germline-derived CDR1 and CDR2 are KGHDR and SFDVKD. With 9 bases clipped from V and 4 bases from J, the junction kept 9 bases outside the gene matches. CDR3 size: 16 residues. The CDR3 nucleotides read TGTGCCACCCGGTCAACCGGGACAGGGGGCACCGGGGAGCTGTTTTTT. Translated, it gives CATRSTGTGGTGELFF.

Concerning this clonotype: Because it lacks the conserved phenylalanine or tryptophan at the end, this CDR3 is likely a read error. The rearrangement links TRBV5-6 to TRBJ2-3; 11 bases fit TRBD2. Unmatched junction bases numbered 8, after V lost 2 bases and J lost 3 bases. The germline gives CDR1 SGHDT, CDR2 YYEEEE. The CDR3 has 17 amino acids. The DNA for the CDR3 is TGTGCCAGCAGCTTCGTTTACCTAGCGGGAGGTACAGATACGCAGTATTCT. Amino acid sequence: CASSFVYLAGGTDTQYS.

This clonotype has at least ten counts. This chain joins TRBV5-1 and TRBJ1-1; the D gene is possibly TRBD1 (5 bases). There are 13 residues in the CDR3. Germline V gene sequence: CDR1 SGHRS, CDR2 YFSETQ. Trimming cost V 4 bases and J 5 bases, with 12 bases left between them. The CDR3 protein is CASSIDRGTEAFF. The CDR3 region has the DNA TGCGCCAGCAGCATCGACAGAGGGACTGAAGCTTTCTTT.

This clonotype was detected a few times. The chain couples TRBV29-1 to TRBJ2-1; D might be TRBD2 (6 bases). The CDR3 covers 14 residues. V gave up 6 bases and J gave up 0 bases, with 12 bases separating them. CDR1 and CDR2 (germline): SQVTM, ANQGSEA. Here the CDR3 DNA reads TGCAGCGTCTCGGCGGGAAGCTCCTACAATGAGCAGTTCTTC. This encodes CSVSAGSSYNEQFF.

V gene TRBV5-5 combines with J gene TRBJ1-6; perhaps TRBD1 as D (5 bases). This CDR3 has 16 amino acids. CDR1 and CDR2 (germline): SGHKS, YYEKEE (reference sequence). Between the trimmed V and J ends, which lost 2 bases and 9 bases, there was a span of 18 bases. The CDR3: CASSFHWGRRGSPLHF. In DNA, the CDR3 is TGTGCCAGCAGCTTTCATTGGGGCCGGCGGGGTTCACCCCTCCACTTT.

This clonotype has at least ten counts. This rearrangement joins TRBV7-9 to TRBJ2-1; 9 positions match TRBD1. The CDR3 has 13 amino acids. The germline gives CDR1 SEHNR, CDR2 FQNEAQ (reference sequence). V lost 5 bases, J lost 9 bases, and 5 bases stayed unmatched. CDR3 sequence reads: CASSAGTGSEQFF. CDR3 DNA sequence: TGTGCCAGCAGCGCGGGGACAGGGTCTGAGCAGTTCTTC. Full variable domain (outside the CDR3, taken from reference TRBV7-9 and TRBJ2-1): DTGVSQNPRHKITKRGQNVTFRCDPISEHNRLYWYRQTLGQGPEFLTYFQNEAQLEKSRLLSDRFSAERPKGSFSTLEIQRTEQGDSAMYLCASSAGTGSEQFFGPGTRLTVL.

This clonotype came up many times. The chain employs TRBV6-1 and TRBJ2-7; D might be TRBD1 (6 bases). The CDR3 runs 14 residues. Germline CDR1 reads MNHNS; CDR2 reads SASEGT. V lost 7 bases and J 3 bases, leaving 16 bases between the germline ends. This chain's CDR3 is CASTVRGYGYEQYF. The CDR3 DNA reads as TGTGCCAGCACCGTAAGGGGGTACGGCTACGAGCAGTACTTC.

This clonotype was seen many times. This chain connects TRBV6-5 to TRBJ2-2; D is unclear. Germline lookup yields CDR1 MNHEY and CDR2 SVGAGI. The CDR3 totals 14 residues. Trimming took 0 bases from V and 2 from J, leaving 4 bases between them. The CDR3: CASSYSPNTGELFF. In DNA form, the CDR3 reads TGTGCCAGCAGTTACTCGCCCAACACCGGGGAGCTGTTTTTT.

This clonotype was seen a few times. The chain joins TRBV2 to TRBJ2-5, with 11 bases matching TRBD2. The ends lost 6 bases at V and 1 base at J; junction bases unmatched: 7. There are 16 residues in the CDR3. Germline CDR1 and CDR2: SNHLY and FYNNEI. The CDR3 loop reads CASRPGTSGSQETQYF. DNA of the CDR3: TGTGCCAGCAGACCCGGGACTAGCGGATCCCAAGAGACCCAGTACTTC. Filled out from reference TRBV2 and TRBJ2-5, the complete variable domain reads EPEVTQTPSHQVTQMGQEVILRCVPISNHLYFYWYRQILGQKVEFLVSFYNNEISEKSEIFDDQFSVERPDGSNFTLKIRSTKLEDSAMYFCASRPGTSGSQETQYFGPGTRLLVL.

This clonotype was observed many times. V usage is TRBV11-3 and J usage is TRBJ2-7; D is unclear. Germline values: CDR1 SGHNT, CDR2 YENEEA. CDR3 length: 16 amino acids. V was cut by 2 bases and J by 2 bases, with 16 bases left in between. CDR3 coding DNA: TGTGCCAGCAGCTTACCACGCGGACGACCCCCCTACGAGCAGTACTTC. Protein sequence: CASSLPRGRPPYEQYF. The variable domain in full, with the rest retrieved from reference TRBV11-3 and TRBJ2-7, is EAGVVQSPRYKIIEKKQPVAFWCNPISGHNTLYWYLQNLGQGPELLIRYENEEAVDDSQLPKDRFSAERLKGVDSTLKIQPAELGDSAVYLCASSLPRGRPPYEQYFGPGTRLTVT.

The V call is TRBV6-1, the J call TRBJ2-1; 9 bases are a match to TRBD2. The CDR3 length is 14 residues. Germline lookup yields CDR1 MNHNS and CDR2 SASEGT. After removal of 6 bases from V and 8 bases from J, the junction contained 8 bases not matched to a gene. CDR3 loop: CASRGSSGNDEQFF. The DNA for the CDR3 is TGTGCCAGCAGAGGTTCTAGCGGGAATGATGAGCAGTTCTTC.

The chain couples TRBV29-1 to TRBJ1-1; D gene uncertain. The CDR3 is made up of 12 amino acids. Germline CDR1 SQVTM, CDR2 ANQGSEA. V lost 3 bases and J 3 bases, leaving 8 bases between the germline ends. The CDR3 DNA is TGCAGCGTTGAGGGGTTGTACACTGAAGCTTTCTTT. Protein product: CSVEGLYTEAFF.

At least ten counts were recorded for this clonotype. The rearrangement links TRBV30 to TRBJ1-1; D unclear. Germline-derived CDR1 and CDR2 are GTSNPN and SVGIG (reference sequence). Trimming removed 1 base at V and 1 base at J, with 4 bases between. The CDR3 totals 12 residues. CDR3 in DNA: TGTGCCTGGAGTGCCGAGAACACTGAAGCTTTCTTT. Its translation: CAWSAENTEAFF.

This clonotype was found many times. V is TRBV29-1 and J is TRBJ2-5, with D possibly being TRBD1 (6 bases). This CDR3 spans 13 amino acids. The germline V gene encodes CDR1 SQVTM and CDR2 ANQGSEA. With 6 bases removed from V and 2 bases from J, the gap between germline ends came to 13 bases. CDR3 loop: CSVGETGQETQYF. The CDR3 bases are TGCAGCGTCGGTGAGACAGGACAAGAGACCCAGTACTTC.

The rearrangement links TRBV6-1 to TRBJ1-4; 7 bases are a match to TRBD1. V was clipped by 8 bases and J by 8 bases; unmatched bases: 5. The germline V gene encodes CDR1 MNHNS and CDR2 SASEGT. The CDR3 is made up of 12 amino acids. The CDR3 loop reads CASAGQVEKLFF. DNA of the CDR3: TGTGCCAGCGCCGGACAGGTGGAAAAACTGTTTTTT.

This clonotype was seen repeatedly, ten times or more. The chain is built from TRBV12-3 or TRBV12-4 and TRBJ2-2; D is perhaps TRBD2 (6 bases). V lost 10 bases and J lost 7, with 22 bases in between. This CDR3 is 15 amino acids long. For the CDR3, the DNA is TGTGCCACCGTTCCGGCGGAGGGCCATGGCGGGGAGCTGTTTTTT. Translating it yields CATVPAEGHGGELFF.

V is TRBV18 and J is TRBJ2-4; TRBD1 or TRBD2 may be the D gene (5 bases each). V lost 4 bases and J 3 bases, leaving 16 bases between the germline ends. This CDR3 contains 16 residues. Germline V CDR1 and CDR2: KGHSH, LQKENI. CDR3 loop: CASSLGDGHLKNIQYF. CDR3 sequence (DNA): TGTGCCAGCTCACTCGGGGACGGACACCTCAAAAACATTCAGTACTTC.